This section outlines one T cell receptor beta chain sequence together with its context. Its antigen is as yet unknown. The data belong to a study of cytomegalovirus exposure and HLA in healthy donors. The CDR3 is 16 residues long. Looked up from germline, CDR1 is MNHEY and CDR2 is SMNVEV (reference sequence). Trimming removed 5 bases at V and 0 bases at J, with 17 bases between. The repertoire was sequenced with immunoSEQ multiplex PCR; TCRdb's copy has only in-frame clones and lacks some. The sample yields some 310,000 clones, approximately 85% seen once. Study observations and caveats: Cytomegalovirus-associated status was assigned to fewer than 200 TCR beta chains. CMV antigen specificity was confirmed in vitro for a few CMV-associated chains. A later analysis found first-cohort TCR clusters tended to co-occur in the 90 to 150 validation repertoires. As was reported, the classifier diagnosed cytomegalovirus status with high specificity and sensitivity.

The V gene is TRBV27, the J gene TRBJ2-7; D might be TRBD2 (6 bases). Sequencing was done on a sample of PBMCs. The source of this sequence is a man aged 30-40 years in good health and CMV-seronegative. Here the CDR3 reads CASSLGRGASSYEQYF. DNA for the CDR3: TGTGCCAGCAGTCTCGGGAGAGGGGCAAGCTCCTACGAGCAGTACTTC.